This passage covers 4 T cell receptor beta chains from one sample sequenced in a study of CD8 T cells in Susac syndrome. Random hexamers served to reverse transcribe about 0.45 to 1 ug RNA. TCRdb called the immunoSEQ multiplex PCR reads again in MiXCR, with one record for every CDR3 protein. The data contain approximately 190,000 distinct CDR3 sequences, approximately 94% of them singletons. The sample comprised CD4+ T cells from PBMCs. The receptor set was obtained from a human donor with Susac syndrome.

The chain combines TRBV5-1 with TRBJ2-3; 8 nucleotides line up with TRBD2. Germline V gene sequence: CDR1 SGHRS, CDR2 YFSETQ. This CDR3 is built from 17 residues. The V gene end was trimmed by 0 bases and the J gene end by 5 bases; junction bases not matched to a gene: 11. CDR3 sequence reads: CASSLDGSGALRDTQYF. The CDR3 nucleotides are TGCGCCAGCAGCTTGGATGGTAGCGGGGCCCTCCGAGATACGCAGTATTTT.

This clonotype was counted once. The chain is built from TRBV28 and TRBJ2-5; the D call may be TRBD1 or TRBD2 (5 bases each). CDR3 length equals 20 residues. CDR1 and CDR2 from the germline V gene are MDHEN and SYDVKM. With 6 bases removed from V and 2 bases from J, the gap between germline ends came to 31 bases. CDR3 nucleotide sequence: TGTGCCAGCAGGCGTCCGGGCAGGCAAGCAGGGTTGGGACCGCAAGAGACCCAGTACTTC. This encodes CASRRPGRQAGLGPQETQYF.

This chain connects TRBV30 to TRBJ1-1; no clear D. Per germline, CDR1 GTSNPN and CDR2 SVGIG (reference sequence). Trimming took 2 bases from V and 1 from J, leaving 14 bases between them. The CDR3 has 15 amino acids. The CDR3 bases are TGTGCCTGGAGTAAGGATGGGGTGAAGAACACTGAAGCTTTCTTT. Its protein is CAWSKDGVKNTEAFF.

The chain has TRBV20-1 and TRBJ2-7; 9 nucleotides agree with TRBD1. The germline CDR1 and CDR2 sequences are DFQATT and SNEGSKA (reference sequence). V gave up 2 bases and J gave up 4 bases; unmatched junction bases: 9. This CDR3 has 15 residues. CDR3 region: CSARISTGGKYEQYF. Here the CDR3 DNA reads TGCAGTGCTAGAATTTCAACAGGGGGCAAGTACGAGCAGTACTTC.